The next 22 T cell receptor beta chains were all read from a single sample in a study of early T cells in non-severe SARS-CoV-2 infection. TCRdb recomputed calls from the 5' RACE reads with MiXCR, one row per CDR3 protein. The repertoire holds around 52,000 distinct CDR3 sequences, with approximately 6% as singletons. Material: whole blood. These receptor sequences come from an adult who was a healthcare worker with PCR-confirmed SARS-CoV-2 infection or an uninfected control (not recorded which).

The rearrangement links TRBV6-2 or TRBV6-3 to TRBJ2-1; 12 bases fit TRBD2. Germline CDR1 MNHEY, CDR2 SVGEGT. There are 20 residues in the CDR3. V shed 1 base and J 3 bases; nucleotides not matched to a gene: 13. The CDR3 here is CASSYFSLAGGVSVYNEQFF. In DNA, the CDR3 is TGTGCCAGCAGTTACTTCTCCCTAGCGGGGGGGGTTTCGGTCTACAATGAGCAGTTCTTC.

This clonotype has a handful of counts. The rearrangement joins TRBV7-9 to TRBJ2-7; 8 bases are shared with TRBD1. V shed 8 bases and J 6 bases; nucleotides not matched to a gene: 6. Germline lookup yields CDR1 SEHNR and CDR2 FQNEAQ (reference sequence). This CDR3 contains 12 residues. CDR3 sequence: CASAETGVEQYF. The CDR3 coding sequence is TGTGCCAGCGCCGAGACAGGGGTCGAGCAGTACTTC.

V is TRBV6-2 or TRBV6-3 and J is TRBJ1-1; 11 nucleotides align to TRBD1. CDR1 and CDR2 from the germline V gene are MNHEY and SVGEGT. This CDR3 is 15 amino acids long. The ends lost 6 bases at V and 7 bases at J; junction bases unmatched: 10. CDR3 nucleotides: TGTGCCAGCAGACCCAGGACAGGGGGCCTCGATGAAGCTTTCTTT. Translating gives CASRPRTGGLDEAFF.

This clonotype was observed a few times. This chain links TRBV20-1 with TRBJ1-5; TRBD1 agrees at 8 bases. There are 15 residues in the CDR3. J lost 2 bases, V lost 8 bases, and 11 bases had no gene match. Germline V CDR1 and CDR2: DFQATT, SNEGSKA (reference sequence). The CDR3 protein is CSSNDNRGGNQPQHF. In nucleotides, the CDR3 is TGCAGTTCCAACGATAACAGGGGGGGCAATCAGCCCCAGCATTTT.

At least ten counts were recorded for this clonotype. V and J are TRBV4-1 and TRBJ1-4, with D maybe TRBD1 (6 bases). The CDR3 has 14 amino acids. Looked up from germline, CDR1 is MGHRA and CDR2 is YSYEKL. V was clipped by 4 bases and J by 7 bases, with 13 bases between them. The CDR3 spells CASSRGRAPEKLFF. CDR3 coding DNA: TGCGCCAGCAGCCGGGGGCGGGCCCCTGAAAAACTGTTTTTT.

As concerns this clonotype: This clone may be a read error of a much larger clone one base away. In DNA form, the CDR3 reads TGCAGTGCATTAGTCACTAGCGACTACACAGATACGGAGTATTTT. This translates into CSALVTSDYTDTEYF. This chain uses TRBV20-1 with TRBJ2-3; 7 nucleotides agree with TRBD2. Germline-derived CDR1 and CDR2 are DFQATT and SNEGSKA (reference sequence). The CDR3 loop spans 15 amino acids.

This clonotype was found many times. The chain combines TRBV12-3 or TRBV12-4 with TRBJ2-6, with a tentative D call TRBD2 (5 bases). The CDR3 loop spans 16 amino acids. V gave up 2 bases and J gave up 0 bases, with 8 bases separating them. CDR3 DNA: TGTGCCAGCAGTTTAACTCGGGACTCTGGGGCCAACGTCCTGACTTTC. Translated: CASSLTRDSGANVLTF.

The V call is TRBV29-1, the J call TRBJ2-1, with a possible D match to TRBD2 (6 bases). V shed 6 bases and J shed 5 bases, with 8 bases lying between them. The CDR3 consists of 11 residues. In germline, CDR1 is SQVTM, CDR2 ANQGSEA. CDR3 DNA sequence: TGCAGCGTCGCGGGGAACAATGAGCAGTTCTTC. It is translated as CSVAGNNEQFF.

The CDR3 nucleotides read TGTGCCAGCAGCCTTAGGCTAGCGGGGGGGCACAATGAGCAGTTCTTC. This encodes CASSLRLAGGHNEQFF. V is TRBV9 and J is TRBJ2-1; TRBD2 matches 12 bases. V was pared by 4 bases and J by 5 bases, with 7 bases of the junction left unmatched. CDR1 is SGDLS, CDR2 YYNGEE, per germline. The CDR3 consists of 16 residues.

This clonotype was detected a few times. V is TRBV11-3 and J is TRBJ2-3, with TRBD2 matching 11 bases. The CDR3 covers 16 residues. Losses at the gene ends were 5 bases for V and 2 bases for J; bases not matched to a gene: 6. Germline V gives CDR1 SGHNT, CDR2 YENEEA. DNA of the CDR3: TGTGCCAGCAGCAAAGGGACTAGCGGCAACACAGATACGCAGTATTTT. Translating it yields CASSKGTSGNTDTQYF. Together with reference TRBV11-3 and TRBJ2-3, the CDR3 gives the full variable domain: EAGVVQSPRYKIIEKKQPVAFWCNPISGHNTLYWYLQNLGQGPELLIRYENEEAVDDSQLPKDRFSAERLKGVDSTLKIQPAELGDSAVYLCASSKGTSGNTDTQYFGPGTRLTVL.

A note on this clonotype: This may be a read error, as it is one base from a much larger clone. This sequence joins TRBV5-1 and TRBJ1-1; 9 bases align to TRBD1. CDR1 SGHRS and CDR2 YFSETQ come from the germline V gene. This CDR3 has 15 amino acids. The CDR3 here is CAISGNRGLNTEAFF. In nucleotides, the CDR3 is TGCGCCATCAGCGGTAACAGGGGGCTGAACACTGAAGCTTTCTTT.

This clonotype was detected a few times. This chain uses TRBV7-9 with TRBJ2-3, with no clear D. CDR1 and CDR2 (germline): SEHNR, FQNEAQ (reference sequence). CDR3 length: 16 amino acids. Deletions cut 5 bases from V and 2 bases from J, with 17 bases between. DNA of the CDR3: TGTGCCAGCAGCCCGGCCGCCGCAACTTACACAGATACGCAGTATTTT. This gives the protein CASSPAAATYTDTQYF. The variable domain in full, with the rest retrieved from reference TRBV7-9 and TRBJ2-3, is DTGVSQNPRHKITKRGQNVTFRCDPISEHNRLYWYRQTLGQGPEFLTYFQNEAQLEKSRLLSDRFSAERPKGSFSTLEIQRTEQGDSAMYLCASSPAAATYTDTQYFGPGTRLTVL.

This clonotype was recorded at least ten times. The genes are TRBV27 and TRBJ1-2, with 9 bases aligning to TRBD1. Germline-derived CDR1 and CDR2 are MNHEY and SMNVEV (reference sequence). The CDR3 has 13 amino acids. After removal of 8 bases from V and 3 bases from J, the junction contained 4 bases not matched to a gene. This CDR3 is CASGRTGDYGYTF. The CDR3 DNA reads TGTGCCAGCGGGAGGACAGGGGACTATGGCTACACCTTC.

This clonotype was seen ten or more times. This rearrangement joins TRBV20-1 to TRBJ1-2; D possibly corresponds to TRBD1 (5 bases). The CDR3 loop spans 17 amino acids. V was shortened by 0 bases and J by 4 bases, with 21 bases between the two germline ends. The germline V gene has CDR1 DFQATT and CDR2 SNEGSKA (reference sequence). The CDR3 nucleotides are TGCAGTGCTAGAGATGGGGCAAGGCTGGGGGTCGGCTATGGCTACACCTTC. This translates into CSARDGARLGVGYGYTF.

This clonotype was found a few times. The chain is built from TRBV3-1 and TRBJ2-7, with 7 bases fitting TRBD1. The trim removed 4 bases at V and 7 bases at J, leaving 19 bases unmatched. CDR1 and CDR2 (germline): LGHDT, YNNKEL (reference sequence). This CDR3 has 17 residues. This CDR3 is CASSPRPGTRGRSEQYF. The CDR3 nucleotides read TGTGCCAGCAGCCCGCGACCTGGGACAAGGGGGCGGTCGGAGCAGTACTTC.

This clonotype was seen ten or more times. DNA of the CDR3: TGCAGTGCTAGAGATATGGGCCATGAGCAGTTCTTC. Encoded protein: CSARDMGHEQFF. This rearrangement joins TRBV20-1 to TRBJ2-1; D not certain. The germline V and J ends were trimmed by 0 bases and 8 bases, with 8 bases remaining between them. The CDR3 is 12 residues long. Germline CDR1 DFQATT, CDR2 SNEGSKA (reference sequence).

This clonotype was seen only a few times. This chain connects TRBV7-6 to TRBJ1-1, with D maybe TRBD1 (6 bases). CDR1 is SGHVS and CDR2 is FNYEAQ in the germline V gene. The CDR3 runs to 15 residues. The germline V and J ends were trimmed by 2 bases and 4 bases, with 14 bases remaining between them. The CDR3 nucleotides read TGTGCCAGCAGCTTAAAGACAGGACCGGGCACTGAAGCTTTCTTT. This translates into CASSLKTGPGTEAFF.

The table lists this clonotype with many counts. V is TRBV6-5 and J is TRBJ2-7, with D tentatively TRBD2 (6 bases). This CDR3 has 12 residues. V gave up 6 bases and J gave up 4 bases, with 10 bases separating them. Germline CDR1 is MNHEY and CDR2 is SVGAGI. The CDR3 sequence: CASRKTSYEQYF. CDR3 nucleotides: TGTGCCAGCAGAAAGACTAGTTACGAGCAGTACTTC.

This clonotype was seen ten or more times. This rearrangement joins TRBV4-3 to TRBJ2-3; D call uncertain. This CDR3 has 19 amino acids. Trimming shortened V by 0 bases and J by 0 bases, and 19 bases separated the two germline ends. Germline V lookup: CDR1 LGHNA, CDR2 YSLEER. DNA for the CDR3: TGCGCCAGCAGCCAAGATCTTTGGCCCGGTTTCACTAGCACAGATACGCAGTATTTT. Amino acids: CASSQDLWPGFTSTDTQYF.

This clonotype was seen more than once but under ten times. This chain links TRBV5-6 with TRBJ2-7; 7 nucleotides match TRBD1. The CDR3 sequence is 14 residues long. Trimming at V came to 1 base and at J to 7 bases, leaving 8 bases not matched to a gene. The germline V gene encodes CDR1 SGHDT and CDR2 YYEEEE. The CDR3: CASSLRGPDPEQYF. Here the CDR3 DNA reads TGTGCCAGCAGCTTGAGGGGGCCCGACCCAGAGCAGTACTTC.

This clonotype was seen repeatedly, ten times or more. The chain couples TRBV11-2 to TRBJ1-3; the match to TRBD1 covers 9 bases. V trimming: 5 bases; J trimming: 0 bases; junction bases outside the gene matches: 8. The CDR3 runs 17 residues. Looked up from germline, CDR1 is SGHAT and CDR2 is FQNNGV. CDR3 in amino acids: CASSPRTGALSGNTIYF. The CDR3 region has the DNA TGTGCCAGCAGCCCCCGGACAGGGGCTCTCTCTGGAAACACCATATATTTT. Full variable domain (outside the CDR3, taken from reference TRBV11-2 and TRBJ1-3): EAGVAQSPRYKIIEKRQSVAFWCNPISGHATLYWYQQILGQGPKLLIQFQNNGVVDDSQLPKDRFSAERLKGVDSTLKIQPAKLEDSAVYLCASSPRTGALSGNTIYFGEGSWLTVV.

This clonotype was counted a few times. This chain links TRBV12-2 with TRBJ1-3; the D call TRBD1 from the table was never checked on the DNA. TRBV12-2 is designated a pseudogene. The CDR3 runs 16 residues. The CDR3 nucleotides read TGTGCAAGTCGCCCGGCGGGACAGGGGACGGGAAACACCATATATTTT. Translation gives CASRPAGQGTGNTIYF.